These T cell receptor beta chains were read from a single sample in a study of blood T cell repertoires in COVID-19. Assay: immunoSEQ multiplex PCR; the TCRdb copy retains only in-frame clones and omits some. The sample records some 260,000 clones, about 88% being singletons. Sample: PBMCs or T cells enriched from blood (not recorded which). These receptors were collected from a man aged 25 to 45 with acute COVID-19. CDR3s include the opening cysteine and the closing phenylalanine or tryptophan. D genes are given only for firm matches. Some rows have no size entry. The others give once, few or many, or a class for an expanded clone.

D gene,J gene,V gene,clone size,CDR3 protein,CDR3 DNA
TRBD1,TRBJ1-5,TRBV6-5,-,CATWIGQGSGQPQHF,TGTGCCACCTGGATAGGACAGGGATCGGGTCAGCCCCAGCATTTT
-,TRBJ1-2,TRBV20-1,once,CSASQIYGYTF,TGCAGTGCTAGTCAGATCTATGGCTACACCTTC
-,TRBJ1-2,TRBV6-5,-,CASSYSGARNGYTF,TGTGCCAGCAGTTACTCAGGGGCGAGGAATGGCTACACCTTC
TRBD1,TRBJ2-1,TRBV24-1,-,CATSDPSGTEYNEQFF,TGTGCCACCAGTGACCCCTCCGGGACAGAGTACAATGAGCAGTTCTTC
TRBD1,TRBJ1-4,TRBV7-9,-,CASSRDSSNEKLFF,TGTGCCAGCAGCAGGGACAGCTCTAATGAAAAACTGTTTTTT
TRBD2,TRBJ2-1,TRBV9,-,CASSPPGLATLGEQFF,TGTGCCAGCAGCCCCCCGGGACTAGCAACTTTAGGTGAGCAGTTCTTC
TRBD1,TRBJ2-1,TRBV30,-,CAWSVYGTGLYNEQFF,TGTGCCTGGAGTGTATACGGGACAGGACTTTACAATGAGCAGTTCTTC
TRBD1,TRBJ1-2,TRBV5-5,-,CASSRQGEDGYTF,TGTGCCAGCAGCCGACAGGGGGAGGATGGCTACACCTTC
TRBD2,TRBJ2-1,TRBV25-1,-,CASSESGGTRAEQFF,TGTGCCAGCAGTGAATCCGGCGGGACTAGAGCGGAGCAGTTCTTC
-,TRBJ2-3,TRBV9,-,CASSSSRGDTQYF,TGTGCCAGCAGCTCGAGCAGGGGAGATACGCAGTATTTT
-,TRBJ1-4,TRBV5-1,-,CASSDPQGINEKLFF,TGCGCCAGCAGCGATCCACAGGGCATTAATGAAAAACTGTTTTTT
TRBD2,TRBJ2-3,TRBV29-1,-,CSVIGGGIDTQYF,TGCAGCGTTATCGGGGGGGGGATAGATACGCAGTATTTT
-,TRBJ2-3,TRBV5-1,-,CASSLVSSSTDTQYF,TGTGCCAGCAGCTTGGTGAGCTCGAGCACAGATACGCAGTATTTT
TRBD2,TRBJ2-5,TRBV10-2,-,CASRKTMSGAPLGETQYF,TGCGCCAGCAGGAAGACTATGAGCGGGGCCCCATTGGGAGAGACCCAGTACTTC
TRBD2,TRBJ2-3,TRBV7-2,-,CATPTSGSTDTQYF,TGTGCCACCCCGACTAGCGGTAGCACAGATACGCAGTATTTT
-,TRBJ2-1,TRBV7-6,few,CASSHNYNEQFF,TGTGCCAGCAGCCACAACTACAATGAGCAGTTCTTC
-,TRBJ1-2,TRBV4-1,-,CASSQADYGYTF,TGCGCCAGCAGCCAGGCAGATTATGGCTACACCTTC
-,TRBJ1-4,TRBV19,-,CASSMTRGNDEKLFF,TGTGCCAGTAGTATGACTCGAGGAAACGACGAAAAACTGTTTTTT
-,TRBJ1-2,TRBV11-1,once,CASSLGGGTGYGYTF,TGTGCCAGCAGCCTGGGTGGGGGCACCGGCTATGGCTACACCTTC
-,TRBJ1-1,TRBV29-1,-,CSVFPGAFF,TGCAGCGTTTTCCCCGGGGCTTTCTTT
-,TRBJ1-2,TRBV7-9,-,CASSPTARGADYGYTF,TGTGCCAGCAGCCCCACCGCCCGGGGAGCCGACTATGGCTACACCTTC
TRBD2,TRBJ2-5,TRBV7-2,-,CASSLGSSGGAETQYF,TGTGCCAGCAGCTTAGGATCCAGCGGGGGGGCGGAGACCCAGTACTTC
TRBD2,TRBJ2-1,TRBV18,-,CASSIRGLRTSPVGEQFF,TGTGCCAGCTCGATACGAGGATTAAGGACTAGCCCCGTGGGGGAGCAGTTCTTC
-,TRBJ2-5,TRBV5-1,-,CASARSRQGGETQYF,TGCGCCAGCGCCCGAAGCCGGCAGGGAGGCGAGACCCAGTACTTC
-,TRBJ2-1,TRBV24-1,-,CATSSHGSSYNEQFF,TGTGCCACCAGTTCTCATGGTAGCTCCTACAATGAGCAGTTCTTC
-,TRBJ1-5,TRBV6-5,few,CASSYSRGLNQPQHF,TGTGCCAGCAGTTACTCGAGGGGACTTAATCAGCCCCAGCATTTT
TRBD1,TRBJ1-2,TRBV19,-,CASNDRDLNYGYTF,TGTGCCAGTAACGACAGGGACCTTAACTATGGCTACACCTTC
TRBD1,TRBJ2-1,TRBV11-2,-,CASSAGDRQYNEQFF,TGTGCCAGCAGCGCAGGGGACAGACAATACAATGAGCAGTTCTTC
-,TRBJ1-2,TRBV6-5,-,CASSYSQGNYGYTF,TGTGCCAGCAGTTACTCGCAGGGGAACTATGGCTACACCTTC
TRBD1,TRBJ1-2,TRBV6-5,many,CASSWDRVYDGYTF,TGTGCCAGCAGCTGGGACAGGGTTTATGATGGCTACACCTTC
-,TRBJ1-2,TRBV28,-,CASSFLLDYGYTF,TGTGCCAGCAGTTTTCTCTTAGACTATGGCTACACCTTC
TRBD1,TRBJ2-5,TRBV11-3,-,CASSLRSQGAWGRETQYF,TGTGCCAGCAGCTTACGCTCTCAGGGGGCTTGGGGTAGGGAGACCCAGTACTTC
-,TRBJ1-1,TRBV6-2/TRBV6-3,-,CASSDTGLSFF,TGTGCCAGCAGTGACACAGGGTTATCTTTCTTT
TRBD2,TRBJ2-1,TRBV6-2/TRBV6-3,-,CASSYLHLAGGDNEQFF,TGTGCCAGCAGTTACCTCCACCTAGCGGGAGGGGACAATGAGCAGTTCTTC
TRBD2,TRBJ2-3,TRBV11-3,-,CASSSAGGADTQYF,TGTGCCAGCAGCTCGGCGGGGGGTGCAGATACGCAGTATTTT
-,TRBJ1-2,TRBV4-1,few,CASSQDPSSANYGYTF,TGCGCCAGCAGCCAAGATCCCAGTTCAGCTAACTATGGCTACACCTTC
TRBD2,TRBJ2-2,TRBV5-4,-,CASSFGLAGGPNTGELFF,TGTGCCAGCAGCTTCGGACTAGCGGGAGGGCCAAACACCGGGGAGCTGTTTTTT
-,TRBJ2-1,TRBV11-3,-,CASSLGQNNEQFF,TGTGCCAGCAGCTTGGGGCAGAACAATGAGCAGTTCTTC
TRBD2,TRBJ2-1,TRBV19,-,CASSSGSGGYNEQFF,TGTGCCAGTAGTTCGGGGAGCGGGGGCTACAATGAGCAGTTCTTC
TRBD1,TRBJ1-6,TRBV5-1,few,CASSLGDRENSPLHF,TGCGCCAGCAGCTTGGGGGACAGGGAGAATTCACCCCTCCACTTT
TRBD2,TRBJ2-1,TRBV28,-,CASSLGTSGGIRDEQFF,TGTGCCAGCAGTTTAGGGACTAGCGGGGGGATTAGGGATGAGCAGTTCTTC
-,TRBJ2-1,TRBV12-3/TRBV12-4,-,CASRELVNYEQFF,TGTGCCAGCAGGGAACTAGTGAATTATGAGCAGTTCTTC
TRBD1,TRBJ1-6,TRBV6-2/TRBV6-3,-,CASSYSADRGGNSPLHF,TGTGCCAGCAGTTACTCAGCGGACAGGGGAGGAAATTCACCCCTCCACTTT
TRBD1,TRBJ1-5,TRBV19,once,CASSTRQGSQPQHF,TGTGCCAGTAGTACCAGACAGGGTTCCCAGCCCCAGCATTTT
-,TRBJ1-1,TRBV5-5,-,CASSLESAEAFF,TGTGCCAGCAGCTTGGAGTCAGCTGAAGCTTTCTTT
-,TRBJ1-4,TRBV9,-,CASSPTATNEKLFF,TGTGCCAGCAGTCCTACAGCCACTAATGAAAAACTGTTTTTT
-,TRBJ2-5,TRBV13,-,CASSPRHEGGETQYF,TGTGCCAGCAGCCCACGTCATGAGGGTGGGGAGACCCAGTACTTC
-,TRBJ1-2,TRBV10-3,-,CAISPDSKENYGYTF,TGTGCCATCAGTCCGGACAGCAAGGAAAACTATGGCTACACCTTC
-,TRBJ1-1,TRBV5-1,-,CASSSTGVGMNTEAFF,TGCGCCAGCAGCTCCACTGGGGTCGGGATGAACACTGAAGCTTTCTTT
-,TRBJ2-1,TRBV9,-,CASSEAPVQGNEQFF,TGTGCCAGCAGCGAGGCCCCTGTGCAGGGAAATGAGCAGTTCTTC
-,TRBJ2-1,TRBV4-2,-,CASSQGLTSYNEQFF,TGTGCCAGCAGCCAAGGACTAACCTCCTACAATGAGCAGTTCTTC